One sample yielded the 8 T cell receptor beta chains listed below, sequenced in a study of T cells in women clearing cervical HPV infection. The data were produced by immunoSEQ multiplex PCR, yet TCRdb's version contains in-frame clones alone and is incomplete. The sample has about 48,000 clones. The material sequenced was blood buffy coat. These receptors originate from a woman aged 18 to 75 with a cervical HPV16 infection that either progressed to CIN3+ or cleared (not recorded which).

A word on this clone: The CDR3 end is not reached by the read, which stops 3 residues before it; the germline J gene fills it in. This chain links TRBV11-2 with TRBJ2-3; 8 bases fit TRBD2. The CDR3 runs 15 residues. Germline CDR1 and CDR2: SGHAT and FQNNGV. V was pared by 5 bases and J by 2 bases, with 6 bases of the junction left unmatched. CDR3 DNA (partial): TGTGCCAGCAGCCTCAGCGGGGGACTCACAGATACG. Its protein is CASSLSGGLTDT. The entire CDR3 is CASSLSGGLTDTQYF. The full variable domain, with the rest looked up from reference TRBV11-2 and TRBJ2-3, is EAGVAQSPRYKIIEKRQSVAFWCNPISGHATLYWYQQILGQGPKLLIQFQNNGVVDDSQLPKDRFSAERLKGVDSTLKIQPAKLEDSAVYLCASSLSGGLTDTQYFGPGTRLTVL.

With respect to this clone: A junction end diverges from the germline sequence, so it may reflect a read error. The read is 3 residues too short to cover the CDR3 end, so that end is filled in from the germline J gene. The chain couples TRBV4-2 to TRBJ1-2, with 9 bases matching TRBD1. The CDR3 covers 14 residues. Looked up from germline, CDR1 is LGHNA and CDR2 is YNFKEQ. CDR3 sequence reads: CASSQAGTGYGYTF. CDR3 DNA, as far as it was read: TGCGCCAGCAGCCAAGCGGGGACAGGGTATGGC.

As for this clone: The read ends 3 residues early relative to the CDR3; the germline J gene fills the gap. The rearrangement joins TRBV5-1 to TRBJ2-2; D unresolved. Trimming cost V 4 bases and J 6 bases, with 13 bases left between them. CDR3 length: 14 residues. CDR1 SGHRS and CDR2 YFSETQ come from the germline V gene. CDR3 sequence: CASSQLAEAGELFF. Incomplete CDR3 DNA: TGCGCCAGCAGCCAATTAGCCGAAGCCGGGGAG.

A word on this clone: The sequence runs out 3 residues before the end of the CDR3; the remainder is reconstructed from the germline J gene. This rearrangement joins TRBV7-2 to TRBJ1-5, with D unresolved. Germline assignment: CDR1 SGHTA and CDR2 FQGNSA. CDR3 size: 14 residues. V shed 0 bases and J shed 0 bases, with 3 bases lying between them. The sequenced part of the CDR3 DNA is TGTGCCAGCAGCTTAGCAGGTAGCAATCAGCCC. It codes for CASSLAGSNQP. The whole CDR3 is CASSLAGSNQPQHF.

Comment on this clone: The read terminates 3 residues ahead of where the CDR3 ends, so the germline J gene completes it. The chain carries TRBV20-1 and TRBJ2-5; 9 positions match TRBD2. The germline CDR1 and CDR2 sequences are DFQATT and SNEGSKA (reference sequence). The CDR3 totals 14 residues. V lost 3 bases, J lost 6 bases, and 8 bases stayed unmatched. This CDR3 is CSASWASGKKTQYF. The covered CDR3 bases are TGCAGTGCTAGTTGGGCTAGCGGGAAAAAGACC.

About this clone itself: The read finishes 3 residues shy of the CDR3 end, and the germline J gene is used to complete it. This rearrangement joins TRBV5-1 to TRBJ2-5, with D possibly TRBD2 on 6 matching bases. V lost 3 bases and J lost 4, with 19 bases in between. The CDR3 covers 16 residues. Germline V gene sequence: CDR1 SGHRS, CDR2 YFSETQ. CDR3 DNA (partial): TGCGCCAGCAGCTCATCAGGGAGGTCGGTAGGAGAGACC. This sequence encodes CASSSSGRSVGET. The whole CDR3 sequence reads CASSSSGRSVGETQYF. Supplemented by reference TRBV5-1 and TRBJ2-5, the full variable domain reads KAGVTQTPRYLIKTRGQQVTLSCSPISGHRSVSWYQQTPGQGLQFLFEYFSETQRNKGNFPGRFSGRQFSNSRSEMNVSTLELGDSALYLCASSSSGRSVGETQYFGPGTRLLVL.

Comment on this clone: From the germline J gene comes the end of the CDR3, since the read stops 3 residues before it. The rearrangement links TRBV20-1 to TRBJ2-7; possible D gene TRBD1, 8 bases. Germline CDR1 is DFQATT and CDR2 is SNEGSKA (reference sequence). Trimming removed 2 bases from V and 2 bases from J, with 19 bases in between. The CDR3 covers 16 residues. Incomplete CDR3 DNA: TGCAGTGCTAGAAAATACGCAGCGGGACAGGCCTACGAG. Residues: CSARKYAAGQAYE. In full, the CDR3 reads CSARKYAAGQAYEQYF.

A note on this clone: The read ends 3 residues before the CDR3 terminus; that terminus is restored from the germline J gene. This chain links TRBV7-3 with TRBJ2-1; 7 bases line up with TRBD2. CDR1 and CDR2 from the germline V gene are SGHTA and FQGTGA. The CDR3 contains 14 residues. The junction had 6 bases not matched to a gene; V was cut back by 2 bases and J by 8 bases. CDR3 DNA, as far as it was read: TGTGCCAGCAGCTTAGTGGGGGGGAGGGATGAG. Translated: CASSLVGGRDE. The entire CDR3 is CASSLVGGRDEQFF.